One sample yielded the 6 T cell receptor beta chains listed below, sequenced in a study of radiotherapy plus CTLA-4 blockade in lung cancer. Clones were sequenced by immunoSEQ multiplex PCR, and TCRdb holds only the in-frame ones, with some missing. The profile covers about 35,000 clones, with about 85% appearing a single time and about 5.3% taken by the ten largest. Here the sequenced sample was peripheral blood, taken from a patient treated with radiotherapy plus ipilimumab. The receptors were gathered from a human donor with non-small cell lung cancer who had stable disease on radiotherapy plus ipilimumab.

The chain combines TRBV6-1 with TRBJ2-7; D is perhaps TRBD2 (5 bases). The CDR3 runs to 15 residues. Looked up from germline, CDR1 is MNHNS and CDR2 is SASEGT. Trimming stripped 6 bases from V and 0 bases from J, with 15 bases between. CDR3 loop: CASRVSVYSSYEQYF. The CDR3 DNA sequence: TGTGCCAGCAGAGTTAGCGTTTACAGCTCCTACGAGCAGTACTTC.

V gene TRBV2 combines with J gene TRBJ1-5, with 10 bases that match TRBD1. Unmatched junction bases numbered 14, after V lost 6 bases and J lost 6 bases. Per germline, CDR1 SNHLY and CDR2 FYNNEI. CDR3 size: 17 residues. The DNA for the CDR3 is TGTGCCAGCAGACCGACGACAGGGGGCCTACGGCGTCAGCCCCAGCATTTT. Its translation is CASRPTTGGLRRQPQHF. The full variable domain, with the rest looked up from reference TRBV2 and TRBJ1-5, is EPEVTQTPSHQVTQMGQEVILRCVPISNHLYFYWYRQILGQKVEFLVSFYNNEISEKSEIFDDQFSVERPDGSNFTLKIRSTKLEDSAMYFCASRPTTGGLRRQPQHFGDGTRLSIL.

The chain carries TRBV7-7 and TRBJ1-1; a weak D match, TRBD1 (6 bases). From germline, CDR1 is SSHAT and CDR2 FNYEAQ (reference sequence). The CDR3 is 17 amino acids. Trimming took 5 bases from V and 6 from J, leaving 25 bases between them. Written as DNA, the CDR3 is TGTGCCAGCAGCCCCCGAATGGGAGGGGGGCGGACTCCTGAAGCTTTCTTT. Its translation is CASSPRMGGGRTPEAFF.

Worth noting for this clone: This specimen includes other DNA sequences encoding the same CDR3. The gene calls are TRBV7-9 and TRBJ2-2; 7 bases match TRBD1. The germline V gene encodes CDR1 SEHNR and CDR2 FQNEAQ (reference sequence). V lost 5 bases and J lost 4; bases outside the gene matches: 10. This CDR3 comprises 16 residues. CDR3 protein: CASSPPGTDFTGELFF. CDR3 nucleotide sequence: TGTGCCAGCAGCCCACCGGGGACAGACTTCACCGGGGAGCTGTTTTTT.

The chain carries TRBV11-2 and TRBJ2-2; a weak D match, TRBD2 (6 bases). Trimming removed 1 base from V and 6 bases from J, with 15 bases in between. Per germline, CDR1 SGHAT and CDR2 FQNNGV. This CDR3 contains 16 residues. The CDR3 sequence is CASSLVGGGAPGELFF. CDR3 nucleotides: TGTGCCAGCAGCTTAGTCGGCGGAGGGGCCCCCGGGGAGCTGTTTTTT.

The chain is built from TRBV9 and TRBJ1-3; TRBD1 agrees at 7 bases. Looked up from germline, CDR1 is SGDLS and CDR2 is YYNGEE. CDR3 length: 15 amino acids. With 3 bases clipped from V and 0 bases from J, the junction kept 3 bases outside the gene matches. The CDR3 is CASSGDSHSGNTIYF. CDR3 sequence (DNA): TGTGCCAGCAGCGGGGACAGTCACTCTGGAAACACCATATATTTT.